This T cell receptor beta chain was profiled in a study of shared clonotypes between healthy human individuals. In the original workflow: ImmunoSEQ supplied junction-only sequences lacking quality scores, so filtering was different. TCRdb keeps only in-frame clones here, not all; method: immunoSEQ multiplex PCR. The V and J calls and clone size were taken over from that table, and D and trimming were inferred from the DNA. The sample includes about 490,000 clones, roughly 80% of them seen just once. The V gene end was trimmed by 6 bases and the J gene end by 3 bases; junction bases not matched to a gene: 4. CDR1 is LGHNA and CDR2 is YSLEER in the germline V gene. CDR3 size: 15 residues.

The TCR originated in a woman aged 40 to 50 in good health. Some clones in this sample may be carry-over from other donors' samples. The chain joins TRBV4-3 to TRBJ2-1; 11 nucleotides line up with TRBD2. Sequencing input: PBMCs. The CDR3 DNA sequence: TGCGCCAGCAGTCCCGGGACTAGCGGCTACAATGAGCAGTTCTTC. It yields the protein CASSPGTSGYNEQFF.